Here is one T cell receptor (beta chain) with its context. This clonotype was counted between two and nine times. The target of this receptor is not known. Per-base quality was not reported, and no clone a single base away is much larger than it. V gives up 5 bases and J gives up 5 bases, and the segment between their germline ends measures 12 bases. Reading from cysteine to phenylalanine, the CDR3 counts 13 amino acids. The sequence is cut down to CDR3 DNA, 39 bases in frame from base 1. CDR1 and CDR2 are read off the germline V gene as SGHRS and YFSETQ. TCR beta CDR3 regions were amplified from RNA transcripts. The first round of RT-PCR for the TCR CDR3 was performed with the HTBI primer set and the Qiagen OneStep RT-PCR kit. The libraries were constructed in a second round of multiplex PCR and then size-selected and purified. Paired-end sequencing of the libraries was performed with 100 bp reads on an Illumina HiSeq2000. Regarding the original processing steps: SOAPnuke was used to process the raw data, removing reads that contained adapters or uncalled bases, had a mean Phred below 15, or lacked an exact match to the constant primer or identifier. High-quality paired reads were merged with COPE v1.2.5, and unique nucleotide sequences were defined as clonotypes. Clonotypes were aligned to IMGT TRBV, TRBD and TRBJ reference segments using MiTCR v1.1. Analysis was restricted to V-J combinations with a frequency above 0.0001, which covered 98% to 99.2% of repertoires. A TCS score was defined as the ratio between F50 (clonal expansion) and ExV (chaos), using BLOSUM62-based TCRdist between CDR3 peptides within each V-J. Welch's t-statistics and random forest reduced 500 to 650 V-J features to some 14, which were used in a naive Bayes classifier (R e1071). TCRdb took the public reads, trimmed them with fastp at Q25, ran MiXCR for clone calling and kept in-frame beta chains. Entries that share a CDR3 protein sequence are merged under the most common genes and DNA. The V and J calls were determined by TCRdb, not by the authors. The sample table lists approximately 370,000 distinct CDR3 sequences, 17% of them with a count of one. 34% of the sample is held by the ten biggest clonotypes.

The data derive from a study of T cells in Graves' hyperthyroidism and ophthalmopathy (dated by TCRdb to the late 2010s). Context from the whole study: Peripheral blood samples were taken at initial diagnosis, before any treatment was given. TCR V-J signatures able to tell the groups apart were searched for in a discovery cohort of 90 to 100 patients, of whom 43 had Graves' ophthalmopathy and around 57 had stable Graves' hyperthyroidism. An independent validation cohort of about 19 hyperthyroidism patients and 17 patients who later progressed to ophthalmopathy tested prospective prediction of ophthalmopathy. The 95 to 100 discovery patients were randomly split 7:3 into training and test sets. The study also compared thyroid tissue and blood T-cell repertoires from roughly six Graves' hyperthyroidism patients. After sampling, hyperthyroidism patients received methimazole starting at 30 mg daily, and ophthalmopathy patients received high-dose intravenous methylprednisolone. The paper reports TCR Vbeta CDR3 sequencing of over 120 peripheral blood samples: some 44 ophthalmopathy, around 80 hyperthyroidism and around 17 progressor patients. On the study overall, not on this receptor specifically: In validation, the model predicted progression to ophthalmopathy a median of around six months before onset, with about 67% sensitivity and roughly 79% specificity. Most expanded thyroid clonotypes (frequency above 0.001) were also detected in blood, suggesting blood repertoires may reflect thyroid immune responses. Sample size was not statistically predetermined, and investigators were not blinded to group allocation. Ophthalmopathy was separated from stable hyperthyroidism by a 13 V-J signature model, with approximately 90% sensitivity and 81% to 82% specificity obtained in cross-validation and 80%/75% obtained in testing.

Hyperthyroidism patients were aged 18 to 65 years and newly diagnosed, with disease duration of less than 2 months. Exclusion was applied to patients with uncontrolled infections, other autoimmune diseases, pregnancy or lactation. Diagnoses relied on clinical symptoms, serum thyroxine and TRAb, thyroid ultrasound and orbital computed tomography. Blood from progressor patients was drawn when they were first diagnosed with hyperthyroidism, before any ophthalmopathy symptoms appeared. PBMCs were separated from 7.5 to 10 ml of fresh peripheral blood using Ficoll-Paque density gradient centrifugation. Patients classed as progressors first received a Graves' hyperthyroidism diagnosis and then went on to develop ophthalmopathy during follow-up. Total RNA was extracted with Trizol reagent, and quality was checked on an Agilent 2100 Bioanalyzer.

This sequence uses TRBV5-1 and TRBJ2-3; no D gene can be assigned with confidence. Sequencing was performed on blood. This receptor was obtained from a woman in her twenties or thirties with Graves' hyperthyroidism that later progressed to Graves' ophthalmopathy. DNA sequence: TGCGCCAGCAGGCCCGGAAATGGAGATACGCAGTATTTT. Its protein product is CASRPGNGDTQYF.